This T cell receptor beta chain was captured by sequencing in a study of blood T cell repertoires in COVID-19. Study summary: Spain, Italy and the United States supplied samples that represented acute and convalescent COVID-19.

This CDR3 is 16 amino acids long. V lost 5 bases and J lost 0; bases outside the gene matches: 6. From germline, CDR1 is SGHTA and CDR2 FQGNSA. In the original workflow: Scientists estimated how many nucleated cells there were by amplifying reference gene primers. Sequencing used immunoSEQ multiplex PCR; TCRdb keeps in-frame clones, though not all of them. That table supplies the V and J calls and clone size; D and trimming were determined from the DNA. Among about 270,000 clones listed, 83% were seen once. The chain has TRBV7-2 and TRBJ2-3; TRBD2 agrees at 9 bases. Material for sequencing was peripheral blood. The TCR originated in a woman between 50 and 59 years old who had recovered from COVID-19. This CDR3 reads CASSAGTSSSTDTQYF. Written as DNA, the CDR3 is TGTGCCAGCAGCGCTGGGACTAGCTCTAGCACAGATACGCAGTATTTT.